What follows are 7 T cell receptor beta chains derived from one specimen sequenced in a study of blood T cell repertoires in COVID-19. Generated by immunoSEQ multiplex PCR, the TCRdb table keeps only in-frame clones and is missing some. The sample comprises approximately 350,000 clones, roughly 90% of which are singletons, and 0.95% to 1.5% rests with the top ten. Material: peripheral blood. These receptors originate from a man aged 35-49 years with acute or convalescent COVID-19.

The chain joins TRBV11-3 to TRBJ2-5; 8 bases are a match to TRBD2. V shed 5 bases and J 4 bases; nucleotides not matched to a gene: 9. Germline assignment: CDR1 SGHNT and CDR2 YENEEA. This CDR3 is built from 15 residues. CDR3 in amino acids: CASSLYGGGRETQYF. DNA for the CDR3: TGTGCCAGCAGCCTTTACGGCGGGGGGCGAGAGACCCAGTACTTC.

The chain employs TRBV6-6 and TRBJ2-7, with TRBD1 identical over 9 bases. The germline gives CDR1 MNHNY, CDR2 SVGAGI (reference sequence). This CDR3 comprises 16 residues. J lost 3 bases, V lost 6 bases, and 12 bases had no gene match. The chain's CDR3 is CASSPIGGQGSYEQYF. The CDR3 DNA reads TGTGCCAGCAGCCCCATAGGGGGACAGGGCAGCTACGAGCAGTACTTC.

The chain is built from TRBV6-6 and TRBJ1-2; TRBD1 matches at 9 bases. The CDR3 has 16 amino acids. With V trimmed by 6 bases and J by 4 bases, 12 bases remained unmatched. CDR1 is MNHNY, CDR2 SVGAGI, per germline (reference sequence). The CDR3 protein is CASSPHSGQGTYGYTF. As DNA, the CDR3 is TGTGCCAGCAGCCCACATTCCGGACAGGGGACCTATGGCTACACCTTC.

This chain uses TRBV2 with TRBJ2-1; 16 bases map to TRBD2. Trimming removed 8 bases from V and 8 bases from J; junction bases left unmatched: 21. Germline V gene data show CDR1 as SNHLY and CDR2 as FYNNEI. This CDR3 has 20 residues. CDR3 DNA: TGTGCCAGCGGAACGAGCTCGCAGGGGACTAGCGGGAGGGTTTTCGATGAGCAGTTCTTC. Protein sequence: CASGTSSQGTSGRVFDEQFF.

The genes are TRBV28 and TRBJ2-1; perhaps TRBD1 as D (5 bases). Trimming shortened V by 6 bases and J by 12 bases, and 12 bases separated the two germline ends. Looked up from germline, CDR1 is MDHEN and CDR2 is SYDVKM. The CDR3 is made up of 11 amino acids. The DNA of the CDR3 is TGTGCCAGCAGCACCAGGGTAGCGCAGTTCTTC. This codes for CASSTRVAQFF.

This clone was counted a single time. The chain carries TRBV10-1 and TRBJ1-1; D is uncertain. The CDR3 is 12 amino acids. Trimming took off 3 bases at V and 4 bases at J, with 6 bases between the two ends. Germline V gives CDR1 WNHNN, CDR2 SYGVQD (reference sequence). CDR3 sequence (DNA): TGCGCCAGCAGTGATTCGGTCACTGAAGCTTTCTTT. Translation gives CASSDSVTEAFF.

This clone was picked up a small number of times. The gene calls are TRBV7-3 and TRBJ2-5; D gene uncertain. The CDR3 runs 14 residues. Trimming removed 2 bases from V and 7 bases from J, with 14 bases in between. Per germline, CDR1 SGHTA and CDR2 FQGTGA. CDR3 bases: TGTGCCAGCAGCTTAGAGGCCAGAGGTGGGACCCAGTACTTC. This translates into CASSLEARGGTQYF.